This T cell receptor beta chain was captured in a study of shared clonotypes between healthy human individuals. Study background: Donors, aged 18 to 49, were two women and a few men. Regarding the study as a whole: Naive CD4 clonotypes overlapped across a handful of donors at roughly 5%.

Germline CDR1 reads SSHAT; CDR2 reads FNYEAQ (reference sequence). The CDR3 extends over 13 amino acids. The assay was carried out at the deep level. Generated by immunoSEQ multiplex PCR, the TCRdb table keeps only in-frame clones and is missing some. The table lists a few hundred thousand clones, 60% to 70% of them singletons. Turning to this clone: Its specificity is not known. Relative to the germline gene, one junction end is altered; a read error may explain this.

The TCR was taken from a young man in good health. J is TRBJ2-2 and V is TRBV7-7; D remains ambiguous. Sequencing input: memory CD4+ T cells sorted from blood. Specified subset: CD45RA-negative fraction. DNA of the CDR3: TGTGCTAGCAGCTCCATGAACACCGGGGAGCTGTTTTTT. It encodes CASSSMNTGELFF.